The clone carrying this TCR beta chain was counted only a few times. Its target is not known. The sample is drawn from a study of post-analysis software for immune sequencing data. Overall study context: Relapsing-remitting, secondary progressive and progressive-relapsing forms of multiple sclerosis all featured among disease courses. General study findings and limits: Patients used five TRBV segments, including TRBV5-6, TRBV5-1 and TRBV20-1, more often than controls. Batch-mates among the samples co-clustered strongly by F measure.

This CDR3 region has 16 residues. Germline V gives CDR1 DFQATT, CDR2 SNEGSKA (reference sequence). J was trimmed by 4 bases and V by 1 base; bases with no gene match: 9. The TCR beta cDNA libraries contained unique molecular identifiers. In TCRdb, the PCR reads were re-called with MiXCR into one record per CDR3 protein. The sample has 350,000 to 500,000 distinct CDR3 sequences, over 30% seen once. This clonotype originated in a girl aged 2-10 years with multiple sclerosis. The sequencing input was blood. The rearrangement links TRBV20-1 to TRBJ2-7; 11 bases map to TRBD1. CDR3 sequence (DNA): TGCAGTGCTAGAGCCCGAGACGGGACAGGGGGGTACGAGCAGTACTTC. Translation: CSARARDGTGGYEQYF.